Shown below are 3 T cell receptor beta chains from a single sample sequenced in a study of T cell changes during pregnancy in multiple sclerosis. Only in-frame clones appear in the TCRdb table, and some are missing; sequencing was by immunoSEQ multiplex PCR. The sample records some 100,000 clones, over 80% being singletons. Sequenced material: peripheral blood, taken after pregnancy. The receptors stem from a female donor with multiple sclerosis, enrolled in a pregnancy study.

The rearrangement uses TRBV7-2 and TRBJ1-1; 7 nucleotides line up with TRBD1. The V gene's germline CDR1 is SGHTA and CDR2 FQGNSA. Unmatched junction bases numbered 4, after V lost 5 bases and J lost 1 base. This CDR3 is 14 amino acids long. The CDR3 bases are TGTGCCAGCAGCACTCGGACAGGGAACACTGAAGCTTTCTTT. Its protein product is CASSTRTGNTEAFF.

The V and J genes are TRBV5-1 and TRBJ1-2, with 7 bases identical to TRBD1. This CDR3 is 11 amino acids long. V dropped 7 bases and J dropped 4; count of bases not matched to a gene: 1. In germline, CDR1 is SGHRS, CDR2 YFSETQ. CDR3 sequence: CASRDSYGYTF. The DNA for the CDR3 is TGCGCCAGCCGGGACAGCTATGGCTACACCTTC.

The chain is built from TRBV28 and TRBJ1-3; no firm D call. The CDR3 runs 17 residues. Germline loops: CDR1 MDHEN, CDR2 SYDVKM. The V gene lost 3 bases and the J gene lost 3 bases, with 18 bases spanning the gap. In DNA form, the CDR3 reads TGTGCCAGCAGTTTCGACATTGATGGGTTATTTGGAAACACCATATATTTT. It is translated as CASSFDIDGLFGNTIYF.